The rows below give T cell receptor beta chains drawn from one sample of a study of T cell responses to AZD1222 COVID-19 vaccine. Produced via immunoSEQ multiplex PCR; TCRdb's table is partial and in-frame only. Of 68,000 or so clones listed, approximately 91% are singletons. Sample: peripheral blood, taken on day 0 of AZD1222 vaccination. The receptors come from an adult in good health. CDR3s include the opening cysteine and the closing phenylalanine or tryptophan. Each record gives: CDR3 DNA, CDR3 protein, V gene, clone size, J gene, D gene. The D gene is left open where the match is weak. Only part of the rows carry a size: once, few, many, or a class if the clone is expanded.

DNA: TGTGCCAGTAGTATAGAAGGGACAGGGGAATCCGGGGAGCTGTTTTTT; CDR3: CASSIEGTGESGELFF; V: TRBV19; size: -; J: TRBJ2-2; D: TRBD1
DNA: TGCGCCAGCAGGCTGGGGGAGGGTATGGGCAATCAGCCCCAGCATTTT; CDR3: CASRLGEGMGNQPQHF; V: TRBV4-1; size: -; J: TRBJ1-5; D: -
DNA: TGTGCCAGCACCCTTAATGCAGGTAACACTGAAGCTTTCTTT; CDR3: CASTLNAGNTEAFF; V: TRBV7-9; size: -; J: TRBJ1-1; D: -
DNA: TGTGCCAGCAGCCAGCTCAATGAGCAGTTCTTC; CDR3: CASSQLNEQFF; V: TRBV3-1/TRBV3-2; size: once; J: TRBJ2-1; D: -
DNA: TGTGCCAGCAGTGAAGGGGACTATGGCTACACCTTC; CDR3: CASSEGDYGYTF; V: TRBV2; size: -; J: TRBJ1-2; D: -
DNA: TGTGCCAGTAGTATAGCTGGAGAGACAGGGGGCTTTTGGAATCAGCCCCAGCATTTT; CDR3: CASSIAGETGGFWNQPQHF; V: TRBV19; size: once; J: TRBJ1-5; D: TRBD1
DNA: TGTGCCAGCAGCTTTCGCGGACAGGGGGTAGGTGGGGCCAACGTCCTGACTTTC; CDR3: CASSFRGQGVGGANVLTF; V: TRBV7-6; size: -; J: TRBJ2-6; D: TRBD1
DNA: TGTGCCTGGAACGCCATCTCCTACGAGCAGTACTTC; CDR3: CAWNAISYEQYF; V: TRBV30; size: -; J: TRBJ2-7; D: -
DNA: TGTGCCAGCAGCCGCCCAGGGTCGAACACTGAAGCTTTCTTT; CDR3: CASSRPGSNTEAFF; V: TRBV28; size: -; J: TRBJ1-1; D: -
DNA: TGTGCCAGCAGCCAAAATAGGGGGGGAGAGACCCAGTACTTC; CDR3: CASSQNRGGETQYF; V: TRBV4-2; size: -; J: TRBJ2-5; D: -